The 30 T cell receptor beta chains below come from one sample, sequenced in a study of cytomegalovirus exposure and HLA in healthy donors. The PCR employed 60 Vbeta primers together with 13 Jbeta primers. Clones were sequenced by immunoSEQ multiplex PCR, and TCRdb holds only the in-frame ones, with some missing. This table holds about 140,000 clones, approximately 80% found once. The source material was PBMCs. The receptors were gathered from a woman aged 18 to 35 in good health and CMV-seropositive.

The chain joins TRBV18 to TRBJ1-1, with D uncertain. Germline V gene sequence: CDR1 KGHSH, CDR2 LQKENI. V gave up 6 bases and J gave up 7 bases, with 12 bases separating them. The CDR3 runs 12 residues. The CDR3 is CASSSRGDEAFF. The CDR3 bases are TGTGCCAGCTCGTCACGGGGAGATGAAGCTTTCTTT.

The chain carries TRBV5-4 and TRBJ1-5; D remains unclear. The CDR3 is made up of 15 amino acids. Trimming took 0 bases from V and 3 from J, leaving 10 bases between them. The germline gives CDR1 SGHNT, CDR2 YYREEE (reference sequence). DNA of the CDR3: TGTGCCAGCAGCTTGGTGGCCGAATTCAATCAGCCCCAGCATTTT. Its translation: CASSLVAEFNQPQHF.

The J gene is TRBJ2-7, the V gene TRBV5-4; possible D gene TRBD1, 5 bases. The V and J ends lost 1 base and 2 bases respectively, with 16 bases between them. Germline V gene data show CDR1 as SGHNT and CDR2 as YYREEE (reference sequence). The CDR3 is made up of 16 amino acids. The CDR3 loop reads CASSLRGRDTPYEQYF. The CDR3 DNA follows: TGTGCCAGCAGCTTGAGGGGCCGTGATACGCCCTACGAGCAGTACTTC.

The genes are TRBV4-3 and TRBJ2-2; 8 bases are shared with TRBD2. Germline CDR1 reads LGHNA; CDR2 reads YSLEER. This CDR3 has 14 amino acids. V trimming: 1 base; J trimming: 6 bases; junction bases outside the gene matches: 1. In DNA form, the CDR3 reads TGCGCCAGCAGCCAAGTACTAGCGGCCGGGGAGCTGTTTTTT. This translates into CASSQVLAAGELFF.

The chain is built from TRBV25-1 and TRBJ2-1; a weak D match, TRBD1 (6 bases). Looked up from germline, CDR1 is MGHDK and CDR2 is SYGVNS. The CDR3 runs 12 residues. Between the trimmed V and J ends, which lost 7 bases and 9 bases, there was a span of 13 bases. The CDR3 here is CASTRTELEQFF. Written as DNA, the CDR3 is TGTGCCAGCACCCGGACAGAACTTGAGCAGTTCTTC.

This clone was counted once. The rearrangement links TRBV6-6 to TRBJ1-6, with a possible D match to TRBD1 (5 bases). The CDR3 is 15 residues long. Germline V gives CDR1 MNHNY, CDR2 SVGAGI (reference sequence). V lost 2 bases to trimming and J lost 9 bases, with 14 bases between them. The CDR3 DNA reads TGTGCCAGCAGTTACGGGCAGGGTAATGTTTCACCCCTCCACTTT. This translates into CASSYGQGNVSPLHF.

The chain combines TRBV5-1 with TRBJ1-1, with D possibly being TRBD1 (5 bases). The CDR3 covers 12 residues. V was cut by 3 bases and J by 4 bases, with 7 bases left in between. Germline-derived CDR1 and CDR2 are SGHRS and YFSETQ. The CDR3 here is CASSSGFTEAFF. As DNA, the CDR3 is TGCGCCAGCAGCTCAGGGTTCACTGAAGCTTTCTTT.

The chain employs TRBV19 and TRBJ1-2; maybe TRBD1 (5 bases). CDR1 is LNHDA and CDR2 is SQIVND in the germline V gene (reference sequence). Trimming shortened V by 3 bases and J by 6 bases, and 23 bases separated the two germline ends. CDR3 length equals 17 residues. The CDR3 protein is CASSIGGQRQGLNGYTF. Here the CDR3 DNA reads TGTGCCAGTAGTATCGGAGGCCAGCGTCAGGGACTCAATGGCTACACCTTC. Looking up the rest from reference TRBV19 and TRBJ1-2 gives the full variable domain: DGGITQSPKYLFRKEGQNVTLSCEQNLNHDAMYWYRQDPGQGLRLIYYSQIVNDFQKGDIAEGYSVSREKKESFPLTVTSAQKNPTAFYLCASSIGGQRQGLNGYTFGSGTRLTVV.

The rearrangement links TRBV27 to TRBJ2-1; 10 bases line up with TRBD1. V lost 7 bases and J lost 0; bases outside the gene matches: 15. The CDR3 spans 19 residues. Germline-derived CDR1 and CDR2 are MNHEY and SMNVEV (reference sequence). The CDR3 coding sequence is TGTGCCAGCATTGACTCTGGGGGACAGGGGTTCCCCTCCTACAATGAGCAGTTCTTC. This translates into CASIDSGGQGFPSYNEQFF.

This rearrangement joins TRBV10-1 to TRBJ2-1; TRBD2 might be the D (5 bases). Trimming pared 3 bases from V and 7 bases from J, leaving 7 bases between. The CDR3 extends over 12 amino acids. Germline CDR1 is WNHNN and CDR2 is SYGVQD (reference sequence). CDR3 in DNA: TGCGCCAGCAGTGAACGAGGGAATGAGCAGTTCTTC. Its translation: CASSERGNEQFF.

The V call is TRBV11-2, the J call TRBJ1-1; maybe TRBD1 (6 bases). V gave up 2 bases and J gave up 4 bases, with 8 bases separating them. There are 13 residues in the CDR3. Per the germline V gene, CDR1 is SGHAT and CDR2 is FQNNGV. CDR3 bases: TGTGCCAGCAGCTTATGGGGGCGCACTGAAGCTTTCTTT. The encoded protein is CASSLWGRTEAFF. The full variable domain, its missing parts supplied by reference TRBV11-2 and TRBJ1-1, is EAGVAQSPRYKIIEKRQSVAFWCNPISGHATLYWYQQILGQGPKLLIQFQNNGVVDDSQLPKDRFSAERLKGVDSTLKIQPAKLEDSAVYLCASSLWGRTEAFFGQGTRLTVV.

In this sample, this clone turned up once. This chain uses TRBV11-3 with TRBJ2-2, with D hard to call. The CDR3 has 16 amino acids. The V and J ends lost 0 bases and 5 bases respectively, with 13 bases between them. The germline V gene has CDR1 SGHNT and CDR2 YENEEA. The CDR3 nucleotides read TGTGCCAGCAGCTTAGATGGTAACGTTGAGACCGGGGAGCTGTTTTTT. This encodes CASSLDGNVETGELFF.

CDR3 protein: CASSLDRSENTIYF. The DNA of the CDR3 is TGTGCCAGCAGCTTGGACAGGTCGGAAAACACCATATATTTT. The rearrangement joins TRBV7-8 to TRBJ1-3, with 7 bases matching TRBD1. The CDR3 covers 14 residues. CDR1 is SGHVS and CDR2 is FQNEAQ in the germline V gene. The V and J ends lost 3 bases and 6 bases, in that order; junction bases with no gene match: 5.

The rearrangement links TRBV6-1 to TRBJ1-3; D ambiguous. The CDR3 totals 14 residues. The germline CDR1 and CDR2 sequences are MNHNS and SASEGT. V gave up 2 bases and J gave up 1 base, with 6 bases separating them. The CDR3 loop is CASSEYMSGNTIYF. The CDR3, as DNA: TGTGCCAGCAGTGAATATATGTCTGGAAACACCATATATTTT.

The DNA of the CDR3 is TGTGCCAGCAGTGAGCAAGCGGGGGGGAGCACAGATACGCAGTATTTT. This sequence encodes CASSEQAGGSTDTQYF. The V call is TRBV6-1, the J call TRBJ2-3; 10 bases agree with TRBD2. This CDR3 has 16 amino acids. Germline CDR1 MNHNS, CDR2 SASEGT. V shed 3 bases and J 0 bases; nucleotides not matched to a gene: 3.

The V gene is TRBV27, the J gene TRBJ2-7, with D perhaps matching TRBD2 (6 bases). Trimming took 8 bases from V and 2 from J, leaving 16 bases between them. Germline lookup yields CDR1 MNHEY and CDR2 SMNVEV (reference sequence). The CDR3 has 14 amino acids. As DNA, the CDR3 is TGTGCCAGCTGGTCGCGGGGCCCAGCCTACGAGCAGTACTTC. It codes for CASWSRGPAYEQYF.

The V gene is TRBV29-1, the J gene TRBJ1-1, with TRBD1 as a possible D gene (5 bases). V was shortened by 2 bases and J by 4 bases, with 17 bases between the two germline ends. CDR3 length: 15 amino acids. CDR1 is SQVTM, CDR2 ANQGSEA, per germline. The CDR3 spells CSVETLPGRTTEAFF. In DNA, the CDR3 is TGCAGCGTTGAAACCCTCCCAGGGAGGACCACTGAAGCTTTCTTT. Drawing the rest from reference TRBV29-1 and TRBJ1-1, the complete variable domain is SAVISQKPSRDICQRGTSLTIQCQVDSQVTMMFWYRQQPGQSLTLIATANQGSEATYESGFVIDKFPISRPNLTFSTLTVSNMSPEDSSIYLCSVETLPGRTTEAFFGQGTRLTVV.

The chain links TRBV6-1 to TRBJ2-1, with 8 bases fitting TRBD2. Trimming took 5 bases from V and 7 from J; bases not matched to a gene: 7. The CDR3 extends over 14 amino acids. Germline V gene lookup returns CDR1 MNHNS and CDR2 SASEGT. DNA for the CDR3: TGTGCCAGCAGTCTTACTAGCGGTACTAATGAGCAGTTCTTC. The encoded protein is CASSLTSGTNEQFF.

The J gene is TRBJ2-3, the V gene TRBV4-2; 7 bases are shared with TRBD2. The trim removed 0 bases at V and 4 bases at J, leaving 4 bases unmatched. CDR1 and CDR2 from the germline V gene are LGHNA and YNFKEQ. This CDR3 contains 15 residues. The CDR3 sequence: CASSQEAGSSDTQYF. The CDR3 DNA reads as TGTGCCAGCAGCCAAGAAGCGGGGAGTTCAGATACGCAGTATTTT.

This rearrangement joins TRBV29-1 to TRBJ2-3; TRBD2 aligns across 11 bases. The germline gives CDR1 SQVTM, CDR2 ANQGSEA. Losses at the gene ends were 0 bases for V and 10 bases for J; bases not matched to a gene: 9. The length of the CDR3 is 15 residues. As DNA, the CDR3 is TGCAGCGTTGAAGAGGAGGTAGCGGGGGGGCCTGCGCAGTATTTT. It specifies CSVEEEVAGGPAQYF.

This clone was detected only once. V and J are TRBV7-9 and TRBJ2-5, with 12 bases lining up with TRBD2. The length of the CDR3 is 16 residues. Losses at the gene ends were 7 bases for V and 2 bases for J; bases not matched to a gene: 8. CDR1 is SEHNR, CDR2 FQNEAQ, per germline (reference sequence). The CDR3 sequence is CASNQPGTSGQETQYF. The DNA for the CDR3 is TGTGCCAGCAACCAACCCGGGACTAGCGGGCAAGAGACCCAGTACTTC. The full variable domain, in which reference TRBV7-9 and TRBJ2-5 provide the parts outside the CDR3, is DTGVSQNPRHKITKRGQNVTFRCDPISEHNRLYWYRQTLGQGPEFLTYFQNEAQLEKSRLLSDRFSAERPKGSFSTLEIQRTEQGDSAMYLCASNQPGTSGQETQYFGPGTRLLVL.

The chain links TRBV7-9 to TRBJ2-7; 9 positions agree with TRBD1. Per the germline V gene, CDR1 is SEHNR and CDR2 is FQNEAQ (reference sequence). There are 12 residues in the CDR3. J lost 7 bases, V lost 4 bases, and 2 bases had no gene match. This CDR3 is CASSWTGDEQYF. The CDR3 DNA sequence: TGTGCCAGCAGCTGGACAGGGGATGAGCAGTACTTC.

The rearrangement joins TRBV5-4 to TRBJ2-3; 8 bases line up with TRBD1. With V trimmed by 4 bases and J by 3 bases, 4 bases remained unmatched. The germline V gene has CDR1 SGHNT and CDR2 YYREEE (reference sequence). The CDR3 runs 14 residues. CDR3 DNA sequence: TGTGCCAGCAGCCCCGGACAGGGAACAGATACGCAGTATTTT. Protein sequence: CASSPGQGTDTQYF.

This chain links TRBV7-6 with TRBJ1-3; D unresolved. CDR1 SGHVS and CDR2 FNYEAQ come from the germline V gene. The CDR3 extends over 16 amino acids. Trimming left V 6 bases short and J 0 bases short, with 15 bases between. CDR3: CASRDTWGASGNTIYF. Here the CDR3 DNA reads TGTGCCAGCAGAGATACATGGGGAGCCTCTGGAAACACCATATATTTT.

The V gene is TRBV27, the J gene TRBJ2-7; 8 bases are a match to TRBD2. V lost 2 bases, J lost 3 bases, and 12 bases stayed unmatched. Per germline, CDR1 MNHEY and CDR2 SMNVEV (reference sequence). The CDR3 runs 17 residues. CDR3 residues: CASSLSKMAGGHYEQYF. CDR3 DNA: TGTGCCAGCAGTTTAAGTAAGATGGCGGGGGGCCACTACGAGCAGTACTTC.

The table lists this clone with a few counts. The chain links TRBV6-5 to TRBJ1-3, with D perhaps TRBD1 (6 bases). CDR1 and CDR2 from the germline V gene are MNHEY and SVGAGI. Between the trimmed V and J ends, which lost 5 bases and 0 bases, there was a span of 11 bases. The CDR3 has 15 residues. The chain's CDR3 is CASSTLDSSGNTIYF. The CDR3 DNA reads TGTGCCAGCAGTACTCTGGACAGCTCTGGAAACACCATATATTTT.

A few counts support this clone. The V and J genes are TRBV5-5 and TRBJ1-3; TRBD1 might be the D (5 bases). CDR1 and CDR2 (germline): SGHKS, YYEKEE (reference sequence). This CDR3 has 16 amino acids. V shed 1 base and J shed 0 bases, with 11 bases lying between them. The CDR3 DNA follows: TGTGCCAGCAGCTTGAAAGGGGTTCTCTCTGGAAACACCATATATTTT. Translated, it gives CASSLKGVLSGNTIYF.

The chain couples TRBV9 to TRBJ1-2, with 8 bases fitting TRBD1. V was pared by 4 bases and J by 3 bases, with 14 bases of the junction left unmatched. The CDR3 length is 17 residues. Per the germline V gene, CDR1 is SGDLS and CDR2 is YYNGEE. This chain's CDR3 is CASSHLSGTGLHYGYTF. DNA for the CDR3: TGTGCCAGCAGCCACCTCTCCGGGACAGGTCTTCACTATGGCTACACCTTC.

The chain couples TRBV6-1 to TRBJ1-5; D gene unclear. V lost 0 bases, J lost 7 bases, and 10 bases lay in between. CDR3 length equals 14 residues. Germline V gives CDR1 MNHNS, CDR2 SASEGT. Here the CDR3 DNA reads TGTGCCAGCAGTGAAGCCGGGCGCGGGCAGCCCCAGCATTTT. This codes for CASSEAGRGQPQHF.

The chain employs TRBV6-5 and TRBJ1-1; unclear D gene. The length of the CDR3 is 14 residues. Trimming cost V 3 bases and J 1 base, with 9 bases left between them. The V gene's germline CDR1 is MNHEY and CDR2 SVGAGI. In nucleotides, the CDR3 is TGTGCCAGCAGTTATCGTCAGGAGAACACTGAAGCTTTCTTT. Its translation: CASSYRQENTEAFF.